This is a list of T cell receptor beta chains from one sample in a study of sequential checkpoint blockade in melanoma. The table came from immunoSEQ multiplex PCR; TCRdb's copy has only in-frame clones and leaves some out. The sample contains some 10,000 clones, 60% to 75% of which appear only once. The specimen was CD8+ T cells sorted from blood (inferred from file names), collected from a patient given nivolumab and ipilimumab in sequence. Every receptor here comes from a human donor with melanoma. The conserved cysteine and the conserved F or W are not part of the CDR3 here. A D gene is named only where the DNA matches it firmly.

TRBJ1-6,TRBV7-2,-,ASSFHDLEGQGSPLH
TRBJ1-1,TRBV6-1,-,ASFRRGIFTEAF
TRBJ2-3,TRBV7-2,TRBD2,ASSLNKRELDTQY
TRBJ2-7,TRBV5-6,TRBD1,ASSLSDRGAYEQY
TRBJ2-5,TRBV27,TRBD2,ASSSRLADRPFQETQY
TRBJ1-4,TRBV4-1,-,ASSQETGGLVNEKLF
TRBJ1-4,TRBV5-6,TRBD1,ASSTTAGGGEKLF
TRBJ2-2,TRBV29-1,-,SVAGAGELF
TRBJ2-4,TRBV4-2,-,ASSQEGREVNIQY
TRBJ2-2,TRBV10-2,-,ASSESTQNTGELF
TRBJ1-1,TRBV5-1,-,ASSSGGVPNTEAF
TRBJ1-1,TRBV5-1,TRBD1,ASSLPGQRSEAF
TRBJ2-7,TRBV2,TRBD1,ASTGTGSTYEQY
TRBJ1-2,TRBV6-5,-,ASSPRQEPFRGYT
TRBJ1-5,TRBV5-1,TRBD1,ASSTRDRGPYQPQH
TRBJ2-3,TRBV4-2,TRBD2,ASSQDASGAVDTQY
TRBJ1-3,TRBV5-5,TRBD1,ASSGTGARGNTIY
TRBJ1-2,TRBV19,-,ASIGLPERFGYT
TRBJ2-3,TRBV27,-,ASSLSAPFGQITDTQY
TRBJ1-2,TRBV6-4,-,ASSDGGSSYGYT
TRBJ2-1,TRBV6-4,TRBD2,ASSDSGTSDYNEQF
TRBJ2-5,TRBV6-5,-,AAAVRGQETQY
TRBJ1-5,TRBV27,-,ASSLRGRDQPQH
TRBJ2-1,TRBV5-6,TRBD1,ASSSGTGPFSSYNEQF
TRBJ2-1,TRBV7-4,TRBD1,ASSPRTGVQDEQF
TRBJ2-7,TRBV7-9,TRBD1,ASSNDRDEQY
TRBJ1-5,TRBV4-1,TRBD1,ASSQVTGGEPQH
TRBJ1-1,TRBV29-1,-,SVDGQGHTEAF
TRBJ1-1,TRBV6-1,-,ASSEGNEITEAF
TRBJ1-2,TRBV19,-,ASSEGSRQNGYT
TRBJ2-7,TRBV15,TRBD2,ATSRDWGGVYEQY
TRBJ2-1,TRBV6-6,TRBD1,ASSNRQGGPLNEQF
TRBJ2-7,TRBV28,-,ASSMTGPGGEQY
TRBJ1-3,TRBV2,-,ASSAQTGPVGNTIY
TRBJ2-3,TRBV6-6,-,ASGIPGSRDTDTQY
TRBJ2-2,TRBV6-4,-,ASSPGDAGELF
TRBJ1-2,TRBV13,TRBD1,ASSLGRTGRDLNYGYT
TRBJ1-1,TRBV4-1,-,ASSQSQDTEAF
TRBJ1-1,TRBV19,-,ASSIVARTEAF
TRBJ2-6,TRBV6-4,-,ASSVDSSGANVLT